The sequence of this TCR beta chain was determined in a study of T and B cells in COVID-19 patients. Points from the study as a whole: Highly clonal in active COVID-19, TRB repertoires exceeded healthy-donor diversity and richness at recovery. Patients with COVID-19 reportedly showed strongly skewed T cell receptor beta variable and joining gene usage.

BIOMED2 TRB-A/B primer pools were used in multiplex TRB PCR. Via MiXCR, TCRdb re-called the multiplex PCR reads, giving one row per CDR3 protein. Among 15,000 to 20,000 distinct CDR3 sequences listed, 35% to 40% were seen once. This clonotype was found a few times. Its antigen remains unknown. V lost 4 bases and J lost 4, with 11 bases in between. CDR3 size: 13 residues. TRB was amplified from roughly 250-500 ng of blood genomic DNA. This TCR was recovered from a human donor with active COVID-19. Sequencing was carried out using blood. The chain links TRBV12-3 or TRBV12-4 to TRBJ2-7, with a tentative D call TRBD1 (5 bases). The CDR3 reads CASSSQGAYEQYF. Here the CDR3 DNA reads TGTGCCAGCAGTTCTCAGGGTGCGTACGAGCAGTACTTC.